This T cell receptor beta chain stems from a study of T-cell memory formation after mild COVID-19. The CDR3 covers 16 residues. The germline V gene encodes CDR1 SGDLS and CDR2 YYNGEE. Trimming cost V 0 bases and J 1 base; bases outside gene matches: 4. MiXCR, applied by TCRdb to the 5' RACE reads, yields one record per CDR3 protein. The data contain about 390,000 distinct CDR3 sequences, roughly 15% of them seen just once; the ten biggest clones take up roughly a fifth. There are a few counts of this clonotype. Sequenced material: PBMCs or a T cell subset sorted from them (not recorded which). The receptor comes from a man aged 18-30 years who had mild COVID-19 (a few samples of this study predate the infection). Cell type and time point are not known. This rearrangement joins TRBV9 to TRBJ2-5; TRBD2 aligns across 9 bases. The CDR3 bases are TGTGCCAGCAGCGTAGGCAGCGGGGGGCCCCAAGAGACCCAGTACTTC. It codes for CASSVGSGGPQETQYF.